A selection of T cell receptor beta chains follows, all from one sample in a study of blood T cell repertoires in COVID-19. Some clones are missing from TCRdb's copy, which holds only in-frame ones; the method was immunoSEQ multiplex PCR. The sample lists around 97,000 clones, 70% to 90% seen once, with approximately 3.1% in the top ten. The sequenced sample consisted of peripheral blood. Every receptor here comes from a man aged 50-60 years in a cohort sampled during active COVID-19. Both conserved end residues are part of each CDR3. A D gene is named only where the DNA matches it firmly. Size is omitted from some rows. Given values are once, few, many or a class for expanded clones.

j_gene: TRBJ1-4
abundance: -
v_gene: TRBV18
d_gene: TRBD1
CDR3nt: TGTGCCAGCTCACCGGCAGGACAGGGTTTAGAAAAACTGTTTTTT
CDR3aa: CASSPAGQGLEKLFF

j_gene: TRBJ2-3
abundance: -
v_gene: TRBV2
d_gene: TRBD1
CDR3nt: TGTGCCAGCAGTGAGGTCAGGGGGGATACGCAGTATTTT
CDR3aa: CASSEVRGDTQYF

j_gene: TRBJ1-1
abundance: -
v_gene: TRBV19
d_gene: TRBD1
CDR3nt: TGTGCCAGTAGGCCTACAGGGGAAACGACTGAAGCTTTCTTT
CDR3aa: CASRPTGETTEAFF

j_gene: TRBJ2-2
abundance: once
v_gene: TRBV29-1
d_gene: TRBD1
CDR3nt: TGCAGCGTGAAACACGGGGGACAGGGGTACACCGGGGAGCTGTTTTTT
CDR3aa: CSVKHGGQGYTGELFF

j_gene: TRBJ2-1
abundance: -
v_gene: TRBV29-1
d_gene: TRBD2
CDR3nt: TGCAGCGTTGACGGGCTTGAGCGGGGGCACTCCTACAATGAGCAGTTCTTC
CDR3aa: CSVDGLERGHSYNEQFF

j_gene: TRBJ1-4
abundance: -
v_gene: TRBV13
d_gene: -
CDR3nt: TGTGCCAGCAGCTTCCAGGGGATCGGTGAAAAACTGTTTTTT
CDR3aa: CASSFQGIGEKLFF

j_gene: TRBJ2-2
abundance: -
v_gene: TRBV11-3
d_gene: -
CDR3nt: TGTGCCTCCCAGGGGAACACCGGGGAGCTGTTTTTT
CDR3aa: CASQGNTGELFF

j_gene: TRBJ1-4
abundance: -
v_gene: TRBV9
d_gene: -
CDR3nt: TGTGCCAGCAGCGTAGCGGCAGGGAGGCATGAAAAACTGTTTTTT
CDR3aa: CASSVAAGRHEKLFF

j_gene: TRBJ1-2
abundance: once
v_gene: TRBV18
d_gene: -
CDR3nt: TGTGCCAGCTCACCAGGCAGGGGCTCTGGCTACACCTTC
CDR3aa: CASSPGRGSGYTF

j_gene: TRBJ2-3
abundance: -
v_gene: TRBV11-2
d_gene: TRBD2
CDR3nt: TGTGCCAGCAGAAGAACTAGCGGGAGCACAGATACGCAGTATTTT
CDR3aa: CASRRTSGSTDTQYF

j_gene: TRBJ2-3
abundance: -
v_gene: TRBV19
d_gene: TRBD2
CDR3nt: TGTGCCAGTAGTATAATCAGCGGGGGGCGGGAGGATACGCAGTATTTT
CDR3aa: CASSIISGGREDTQYF

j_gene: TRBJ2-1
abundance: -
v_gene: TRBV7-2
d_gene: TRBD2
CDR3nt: TGTGCCAGCAGCTTAGCAGGACTAGCGGGGATCAATGAGCAGTTCTTC
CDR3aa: CASSLAGLAGINEQFF

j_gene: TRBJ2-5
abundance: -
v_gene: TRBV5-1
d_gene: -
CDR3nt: TGCGCCAGCAGCCAAGGCGGGGAGACCCAGTACTTC
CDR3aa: CASSQGGETQYF

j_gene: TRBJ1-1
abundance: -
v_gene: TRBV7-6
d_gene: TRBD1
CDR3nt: TGTGCCAGCAGCTTAGCGATGGCAGGGGGTGGCACTGAAGCTTTCTTT
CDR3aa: CASSLAMAGGGTEAFF

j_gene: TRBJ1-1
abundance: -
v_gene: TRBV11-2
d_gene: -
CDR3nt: TGTGCCAGCACCGGGCCAACTGGACAGATGATGAACACTGAAGCTTTCTTT
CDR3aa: CASTGPTGQMMNTEAFF

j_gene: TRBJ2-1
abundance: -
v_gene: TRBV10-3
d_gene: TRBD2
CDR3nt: TGTGCCATCAGTGCGGGGGGGGGCTCCTACAATGAGCAGTTCTTC
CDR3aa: CAISAGGGSYNEQFF

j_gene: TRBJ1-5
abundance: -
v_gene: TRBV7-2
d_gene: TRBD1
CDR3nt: TGTGCCAGCAGCTTGGTATCCGGGACAGGCTCGAATCAGCCCCAGCATTTT
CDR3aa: CASSLVSGTGSNQPQHF

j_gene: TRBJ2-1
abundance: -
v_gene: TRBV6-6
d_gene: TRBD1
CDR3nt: TGTGCCAGCAGAGCCGGGACAGGGGTGTTGAATGAGCAGTTCTTC
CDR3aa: CASRAGTGVLNEQFF

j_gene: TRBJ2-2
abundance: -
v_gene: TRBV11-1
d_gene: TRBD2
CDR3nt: TGTGCCAGCAGCCCCGCGGGGGGGACCGGGGAGCTGTTTTTT
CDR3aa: CASSPAGGTGELFF

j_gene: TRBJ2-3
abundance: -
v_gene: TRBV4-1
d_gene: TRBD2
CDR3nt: TGCGCCAGCAGCCAAGCTAGCGGGGGTACAGATACGCAGTATTTT
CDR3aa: CASSQASGGTDTQYF

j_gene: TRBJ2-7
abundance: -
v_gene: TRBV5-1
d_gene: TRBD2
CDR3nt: TGCGCCAGCAGGGCTGGGACTAGCGGGGCTAAACCCTACGAGCAGTACTTC
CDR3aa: CASRAGTSGAKPYEQYF

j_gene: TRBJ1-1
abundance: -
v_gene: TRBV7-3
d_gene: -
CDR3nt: TGTGCCAGCAGCTCACAGGGTCAGACTGAAGCTTTCTTT
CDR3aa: CASSSQGQTEAFF

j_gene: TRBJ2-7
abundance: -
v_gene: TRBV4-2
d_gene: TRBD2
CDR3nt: TGTGCCAGCAGCCAAGATCACAGCGGGGGGGCCTACGAGCAGTACTTC
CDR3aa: CASSQDHSGGAYEQYF

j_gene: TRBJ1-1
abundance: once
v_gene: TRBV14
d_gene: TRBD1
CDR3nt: TGTGCCAGCAGCCCGATAGACAGGGTTTGGGCTGAAGCTTTCTTT
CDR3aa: CASSPIDRVWAEAFF

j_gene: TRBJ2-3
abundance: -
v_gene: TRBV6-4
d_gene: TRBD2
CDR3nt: TGTGCCAGCAGTCAACTAGCGGGGGAGGCAGATACGCAGTATTTT
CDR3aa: CASSQLAGEADTQYF

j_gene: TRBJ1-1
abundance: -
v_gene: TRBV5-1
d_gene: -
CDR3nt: TGCGCCAGCAGCGTGGGACTCCCGCCCGGGACTGAAGCTTTCTTT
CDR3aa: CASSVGLPPGTEAFF

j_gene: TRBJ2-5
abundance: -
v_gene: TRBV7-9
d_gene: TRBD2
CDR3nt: TGTGCCAGCAGCAAACACCGGGGTAGCGGGGCCCCCGAGGCCCAGTACTTC
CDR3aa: CASSKHRGSGAPEAQYF

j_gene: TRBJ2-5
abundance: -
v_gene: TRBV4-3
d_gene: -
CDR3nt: TGCGCCAGCAGCCAAGCCTCGGGCAGGGAACAAGAGACCCAGTACTTC
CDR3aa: CASSQASGREQETQYF

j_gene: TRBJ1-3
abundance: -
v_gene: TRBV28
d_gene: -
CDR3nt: TGTGCCAGCCTGGACGGGAGCTCTGGAAACACCATATATTTT
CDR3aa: CASLDGSSGNTIYF

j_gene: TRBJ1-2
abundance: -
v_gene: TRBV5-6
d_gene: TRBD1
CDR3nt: TGTGCCAGCAGCGTCCCGACAGGGGGGTATGGCTACACCTTC
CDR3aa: CASSVPTGGYGYTF

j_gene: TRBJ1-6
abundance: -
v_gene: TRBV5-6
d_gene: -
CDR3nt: TGTGCCAGCAGCTTGTCAGGGTTTTCTAATTCACCCCTCCACTTT
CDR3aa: CASSLSGFSNSPLHF

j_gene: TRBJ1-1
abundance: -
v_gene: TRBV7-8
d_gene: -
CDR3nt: TGTGCCAGCCGCATCCGGGGAATGAACACTGAAGCTTTCTTT
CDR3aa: CASRIRGMNTEAFF

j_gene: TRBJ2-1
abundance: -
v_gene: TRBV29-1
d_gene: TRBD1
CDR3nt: TGCAGCGTTGGGACAGGCAATGAGCAGTTCTTC
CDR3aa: CSVGTGNEQFF

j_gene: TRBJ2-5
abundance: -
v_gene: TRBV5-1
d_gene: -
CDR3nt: TGCGCCAGCAGCTTGGCAGGGGAAGGGGAAGAGACCCAGTACTTC
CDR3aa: CASSLAGEGEETQYF

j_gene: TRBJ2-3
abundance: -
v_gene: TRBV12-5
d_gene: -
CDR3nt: TGTGCTAGTGGTTTGGACAGGGCTACAGATACGCAGTATTTT
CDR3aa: CASGLDRATDTQYF

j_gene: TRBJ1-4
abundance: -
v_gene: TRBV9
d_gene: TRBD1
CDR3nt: TGTGCCAGCAGCGTAGGCAGGACAGGGGGAGATGAAAAACTGTTTTTT
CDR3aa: CASSVGRTGGDEKLFF

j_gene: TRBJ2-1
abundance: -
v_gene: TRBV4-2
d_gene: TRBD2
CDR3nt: TGTGCCAGCAGCCGTGCCGGGGGGAATGAGCAGTTCTTC
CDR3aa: CASSRAGGNEQFF

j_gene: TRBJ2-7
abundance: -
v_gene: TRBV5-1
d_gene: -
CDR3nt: TGCGCCAGCAGCTGGAGCGGGTTTAGCTCCTACGAGCAGTACTTC
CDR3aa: CASSWSGFSSYEQYF

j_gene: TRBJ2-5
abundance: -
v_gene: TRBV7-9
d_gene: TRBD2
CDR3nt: TGTGCCAGCACCCTACAAGCGGGGGTGGACTTAGTGCAGTACTTC
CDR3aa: CASTLQAGVDLVQYF

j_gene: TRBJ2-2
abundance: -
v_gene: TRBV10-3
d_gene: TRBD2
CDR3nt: TGTGCCATCAGCGCTAGCGGCCTCGCCGGGGAGCTGTTTTTT
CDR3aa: CAISASGLAGELFF